This TCR beta chain was sequenced during a study of Ad26.COV2.S vaccination and SARS-CoV-2 variants. Whole-study context: It was the COV1001 Ad26.COV2.S trial arm that included the donor.

There are 14 residues in the CDR3. The ends were cut back, 0 bases at V and 7 bases at J, with 13 bases in the middle. Germline V CDR1 and CDR2: SGHKS, YYEKEE (reference sequence). In the case of this clone: Antigen: not known.

Whole-study results and caveats: Analytic work on TCR breadth and depth might have understated the full extent of total T cell responses.

Method: immunoSEQ multiplex PCR; TCRdb's copy keeps in-frame clones and lacks some. The repertoire includes fewer than 600,000 clones, roughly nine tenths of them detected once, and approximately 1.7% sits in the top ten. Specified treatment: some 19 received Ad26.COV2.S at low or high dose, single or two shots; about 5 received placebo; per-sample allocation not given. Collection of the samples took place on day 63 after the first injection of vaccine or placebo. Built on an Ad26 vector, the vaccine expressed Wuhan-strain SARS-CoV-2 spike. The clonotype was recovered from a person between 18 and 65 years old who received the Ad26.COV2.S COVID-19 vaccine or a placebo. Sample: peripheral blood, taken in a trial of Ad26.COV2.S vaccine versus placebo. The chain carries TRBV5-5 and TRBJ1-2; no clear D. The CDR3 region has the DNA TGTGCCAGCAGCTTGGATGTGGGCCCCAGTGGCTACACCTTC. Translating it yields CASSLDVGPSGYTF.